This TCR beta chain was obtained from a study of cytomegalovirus exposure and HLA in healthy donors. Whole-study results and caveats: CMV antigen specificity was confirmed in vitro for three CMV-associated chains. It was around 160 TCR beta chains that were listed as cytomegalovirus-associated.

Primers for the PCR totalled 60 Vbeta and 13 Jbeta. Profiled with immunoSEQ multiplex PCR; TCRdb holds only in-frame clones, not every one. The sample consists of 170,000 or so clones, under 85% of them appearing once. Concerning this clone: Antigen: not known.

This TCR derives from a man aged 50 to 60 in good health and CMV-seronegative. The sequencing input was PBMCs.

CDR3 DNA: TGTGCCAGCAGTGGCGCGACAGGGGACACCGGGGAGCTGTTTTTT. Protein product: CASSGATGDTGELFF. The chain has TRBV6-5 and TRBJ2-2; 8 nucleotides agree with TRBD1. The V and J ends lost 5 bases and 3 bases, in that order; junction bases with no gene match: 5. Germline loops: CDR1 MNHEY, CDR2 SVGAGI. The CDR3 contains 15 residues.